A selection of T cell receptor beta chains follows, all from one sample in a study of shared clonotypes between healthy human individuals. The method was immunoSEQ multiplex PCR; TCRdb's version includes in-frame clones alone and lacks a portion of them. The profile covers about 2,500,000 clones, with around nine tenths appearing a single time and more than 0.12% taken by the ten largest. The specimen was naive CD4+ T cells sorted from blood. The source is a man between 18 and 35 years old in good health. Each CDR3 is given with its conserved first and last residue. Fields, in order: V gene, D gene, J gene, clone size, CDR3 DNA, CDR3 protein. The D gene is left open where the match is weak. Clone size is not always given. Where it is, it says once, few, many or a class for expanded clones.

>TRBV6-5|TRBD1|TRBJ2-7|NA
TGTGCCAGCAGTCCGGACAGGGCCGAGCAGTACTTC
CASSPDRAEQYF
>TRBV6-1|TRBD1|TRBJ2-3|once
TGTGCCAGCAGCCTGGGACAGGGATACCCAGATACGCAGTATTTT
CASSLGQGYPDTQYF
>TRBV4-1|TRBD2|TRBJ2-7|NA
TGCGCCAGCAGCCAAAGGCGCTACTTGGGGGGGTCAGGCCACGAGCAGTACTTC
CASSQRRYLGGSGHEQYF
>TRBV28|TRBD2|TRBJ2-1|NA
TGTGCCAGCGATAGTAGCGGGGGGGCTTCGAATGAGCAGTTCTTC
CASDSSGGASNEQFF
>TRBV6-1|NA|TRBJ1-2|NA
TGTGCCAGCAGTGAAGCTCTGGTGGGGGGCTACACCTTC
CASSEALVGGYTF
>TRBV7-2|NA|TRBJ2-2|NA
TGTGCCAGCAGCTTCGACCGGACCGGGGAGCTGTTTTTT
CASSFDRTGELFF
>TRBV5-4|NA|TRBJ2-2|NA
TGTGCCAGCAGCGCCGGGACGGAGAACACCGGGGAGCTGTTTTTT
CASSAGTENTGELFF
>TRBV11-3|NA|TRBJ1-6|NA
TGTGCCAGCAGCTTTGGGGGGAATTCACCCCTCCACTTT
CASSFGGNSPLHF
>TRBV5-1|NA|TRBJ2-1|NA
TGCGCCAGCAGCTTGGCCCACGAACTCTACAATGAGCAGTTCTTC
CASSLAHELYNEQFF
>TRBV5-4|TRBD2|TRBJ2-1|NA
TGTGCCAGCAGCTTGGCCGGGACTAGCGGGTTTAATGAGCAGTTCTTC
CASSLAGTSGFNEQFF
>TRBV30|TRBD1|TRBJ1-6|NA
TGTGCCTGCTCTCGAATACAGGGGGCAGGGAGTTCACCCCTCCACTTT
CACSRIQGAGSSPLHF
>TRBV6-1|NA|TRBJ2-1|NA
TGTGCCAGCAGTGAATGGGGGTGGCAGTTCTTC
CASSEWGWQFF
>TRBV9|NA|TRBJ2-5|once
TGTGCCAGCAGCGTAGGGATAGGGGGAGCCTTAGAGACCCAGTACTTC
CASSVGIGGALETQYF
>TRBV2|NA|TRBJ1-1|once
TGTGCCAGCACCGTCGGGGGGCCCACTGAAGCTTTCTTT
CASTVGGPTEAFF
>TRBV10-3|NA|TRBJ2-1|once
TGTGCCATCAGTTTAAGCCGAGGAGGAGTGGGGGCCAATGAGCAGTTCTTC
CAISLSRGGVGANEQFF
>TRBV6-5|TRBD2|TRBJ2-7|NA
TGTGCCAGCAGTTGGGCGGGAGAGACATTCTACGAGCAGTACTTC
CASSWAGETFYEQYF
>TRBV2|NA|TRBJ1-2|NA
TGTGCCAGCAGTGAACAGGGAGGTCGATATGGCTACACCTTC
CASSEQGGRYGYTF
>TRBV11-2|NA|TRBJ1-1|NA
TGTGCCAGCAGCTTAGATTTGACTACTGAAGCTTTCTTT
CASSLDLTTEAFF
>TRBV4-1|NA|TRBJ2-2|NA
TGCGCCAGCAGCCAACTCCCCCAGACTAGATCCCCGAACACCGGGGAGCTGTTTTTT
CASSQLPQTRSPNTGELFF
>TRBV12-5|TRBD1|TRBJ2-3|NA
TGTGCTAGTGGTTCCACGGGACAGGGGATGGATACGCAGTATTTT
CASGSTGQGMDTQYF
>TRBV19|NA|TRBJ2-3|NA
TGTGCCAGTAGTATGGGGTCAAAAACAGATACGCAGTATTTT
CASSMGSKTDTQYF
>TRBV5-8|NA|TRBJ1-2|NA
TGTGCCAGCAGCTTGTCACCAGGGGACTATGGCTACACCTTC
CASSLSPGDYGYTF
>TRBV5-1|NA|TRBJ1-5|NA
TGCGCCAGCAGCTTTGGGGAGGTCGGGCAGCCCCAGCATTTT
CASSFGEVGQPQHF
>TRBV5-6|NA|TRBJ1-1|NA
TGTGCCAGCAGCTTGTTTAGGCGGAAGAACACTGAAGCTTTCTTT
CASSLFRRKNTEAFF
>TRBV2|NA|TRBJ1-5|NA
TGTGCCAGCAGTGAAGAAGGGGGGGGTCAGCCCCAGCATTTT
CASSEEGGGQPQHF
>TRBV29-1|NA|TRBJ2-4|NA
TGCAGCGTTGAGGCCAGCAAAAACATTCAGTACTTC
CSVEASKNIQYF
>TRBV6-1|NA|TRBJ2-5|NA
TGTGCCAGCGCGTGGGCCCAAGAGACCCAGTACTTC
CASAWAQETQYF
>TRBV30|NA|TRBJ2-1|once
TGTGCCTGGAGTGGCATGGGGGGCAATGAGCAGTTCTTC
CAWSGMGGNEQFF
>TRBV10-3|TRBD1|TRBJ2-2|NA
TGTGCCACTGAACCGGGACAGGGAACCGGGGAGCTGTTTTTT
CATEPGQGTGELFF
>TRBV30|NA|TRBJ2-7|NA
TGTGCCTGGAGCAACCAGTACGAGCAGTACTTC
CAWSNQYEQYF
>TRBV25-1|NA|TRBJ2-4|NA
TGTGCCAGCAGCCTATCAGGGCTAGCCAAAAACATTCAGTACTTC
CASSLSGLAKNIQYF
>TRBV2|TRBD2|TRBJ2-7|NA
TGTGCCAGCAGTGAAGGACTAGCGTCTCGCGAGCAGTACTTC
CASSEGLASREQYF
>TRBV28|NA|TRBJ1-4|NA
TGTGCCAGCTTACGGCGGCCTAATGAAAAACTGTTTTTT
CASLRRPNEKLFF
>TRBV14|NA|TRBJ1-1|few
TGTGCCAGCAGCCAGGGAAACAGTGAAGCTTTCTTT
CASSQGNSEAFF
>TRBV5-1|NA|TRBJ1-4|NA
TGCGCCAGCAGCCTGTCGAATACTAATGAAAAACTGTTTTTT
CASSLSNTNEKLFF